This record covers a single T cell receptor (beta chain). Seattle patient enrollment occurred during active infection, with longitudinal follow-up thereafter. This specimen comes from a study of blood T cell repertoires in COVID-19. Study summary: Collection of acute and convalescent COVID-19 samples took place in the United States, Italy and Spain. Sources were T cells, B-cell-depleted T cells, or PBMCs; the material itself was cDNA or gDNA.

Under the authors' procedure: Estimation of nucleated cell counts relied on the amplification of reference gene primers. Sequenced by immunoSEQ multiplex PCR; TCRdb stores in-frame clones only, minus some. The V and J calls and clone size are taken from that table; D and trimming were inferred from the DNA. The data show over 150,000 clones, approximately 91% seen once. With 0 bases removed from V and 6 bases from J, the gap between germline ends came to 9 bases. The CDR3 runs 15 residues. Germline V CDR1 and CDR2: LGHNA, YSLEER. The source material was peripheral blood. The chain links TRBV4-3 to TRBJ1-6, with D perhaps TRBD1 (5 bases). The receptor was isolated from a man aged 45 to 65 with COVID-19, enrolled during active disease. The DNA of the CDR3 is TGCGCCAGCAGCCAAGAGGAGACAGTTAATTCACCCCTCCACTTT. It codes for CASSQEETVNSPLHF.